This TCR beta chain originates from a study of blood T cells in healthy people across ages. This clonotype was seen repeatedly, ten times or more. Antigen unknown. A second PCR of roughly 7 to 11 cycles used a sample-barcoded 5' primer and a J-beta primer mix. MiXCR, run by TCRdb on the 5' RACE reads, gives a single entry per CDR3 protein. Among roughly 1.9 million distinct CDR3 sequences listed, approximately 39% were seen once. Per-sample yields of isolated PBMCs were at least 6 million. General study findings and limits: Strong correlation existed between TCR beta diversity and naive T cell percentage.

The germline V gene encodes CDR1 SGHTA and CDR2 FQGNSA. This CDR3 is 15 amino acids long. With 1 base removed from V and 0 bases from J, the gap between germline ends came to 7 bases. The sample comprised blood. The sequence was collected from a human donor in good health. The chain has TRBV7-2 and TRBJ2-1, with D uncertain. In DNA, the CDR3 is TGTGCCAGCAGCTTAGTGCGGAGCTCCTACAATGAGCAGTTCTTC. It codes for CASSLVRSSYNEQFF.